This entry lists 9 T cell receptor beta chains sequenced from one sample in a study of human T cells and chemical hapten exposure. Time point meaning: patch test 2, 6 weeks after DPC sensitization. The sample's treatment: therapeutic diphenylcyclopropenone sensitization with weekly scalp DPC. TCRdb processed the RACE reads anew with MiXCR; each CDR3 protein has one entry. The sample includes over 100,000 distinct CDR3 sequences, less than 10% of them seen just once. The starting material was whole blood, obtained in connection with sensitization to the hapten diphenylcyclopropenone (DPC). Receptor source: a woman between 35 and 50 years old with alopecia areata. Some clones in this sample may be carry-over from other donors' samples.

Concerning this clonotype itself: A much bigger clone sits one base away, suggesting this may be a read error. CDR3 nucleotides: TGTACCAGCAGTTTTGGACAGCCAGCCTACAATGAGCAGTTCTTC. This sequence encodes CTSSFGQPAYNEQFF. V is TRBV6-2 or TRBV6-3 and J is TRBJ2-1; D is perhaps TRBD1 (6 bases). Germline V gives CDR1 MNHEY, CDR2 SVGEGT. The CDR3 sequence is 15 residues long.

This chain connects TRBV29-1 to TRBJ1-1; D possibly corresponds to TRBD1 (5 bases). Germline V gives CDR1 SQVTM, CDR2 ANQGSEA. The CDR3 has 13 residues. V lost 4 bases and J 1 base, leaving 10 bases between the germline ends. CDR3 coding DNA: TGCAGCGTTGTCCCCCAGGGGAACACTGAAGCTTTCTTT. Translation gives CSVVPQGNTEAFF.

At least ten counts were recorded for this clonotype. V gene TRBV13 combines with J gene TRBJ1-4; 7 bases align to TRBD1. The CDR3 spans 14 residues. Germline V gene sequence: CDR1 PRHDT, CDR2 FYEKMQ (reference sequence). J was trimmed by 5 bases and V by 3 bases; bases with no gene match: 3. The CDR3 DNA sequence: TGTGCCAGCAGCTTGGGACAGCCGAATGAAAAACTGTTTTTT. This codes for CASSLGQPNEKLFF. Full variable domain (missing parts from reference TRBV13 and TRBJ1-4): AAGVIQSPRHLIKEKRETATLKCYPIPRHDTVYWYQQGPGQDPQFLISFYEKMQSDKGSIPDRFSAQQFSDYHSELNMSSLELGDSALYFCASSLGQPNEKLFFGSGTQLSVL.

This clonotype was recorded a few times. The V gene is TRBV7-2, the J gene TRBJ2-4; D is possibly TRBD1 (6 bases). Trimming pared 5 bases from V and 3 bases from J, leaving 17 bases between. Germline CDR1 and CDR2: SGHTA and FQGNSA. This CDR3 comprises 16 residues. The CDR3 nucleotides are TGTGCCAGCAGCCCTTCCCGGGACACTGACAAAAACATTCAGTACTTC. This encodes CASSPSRDTDKNIQYF.

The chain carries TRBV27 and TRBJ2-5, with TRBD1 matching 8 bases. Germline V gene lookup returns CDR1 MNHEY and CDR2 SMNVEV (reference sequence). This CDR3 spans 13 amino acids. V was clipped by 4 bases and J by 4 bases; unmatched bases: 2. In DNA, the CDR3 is TGTGCCAGCAGTTGGACAGGGCGAGAGACCCAGTACTTC. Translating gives CASSWTGRETQYF.

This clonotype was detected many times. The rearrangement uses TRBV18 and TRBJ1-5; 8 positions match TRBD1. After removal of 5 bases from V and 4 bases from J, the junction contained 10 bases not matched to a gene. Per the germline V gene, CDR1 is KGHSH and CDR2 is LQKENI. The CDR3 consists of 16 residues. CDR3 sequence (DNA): TGTGCCAGCTCATCTGGGAGACAGGGGTGGAATCAGCCCCAGCATTTT. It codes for CASSSGRQGWNQPQHF. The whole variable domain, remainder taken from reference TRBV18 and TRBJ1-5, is NAGVMQNPRHLVRRRGQEARLRCSPMKGHSHVYWYRQLPEEGLKFMVYLQKENIIDESGMPKERFSAEFPKEGPSILRIQQVVRGDSAAYFCASSSGRQGWNQPQHFGDGTRLSIL.

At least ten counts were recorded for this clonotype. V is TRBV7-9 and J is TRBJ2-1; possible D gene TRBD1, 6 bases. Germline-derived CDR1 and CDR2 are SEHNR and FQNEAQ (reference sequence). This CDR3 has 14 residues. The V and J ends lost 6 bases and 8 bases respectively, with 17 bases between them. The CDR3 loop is CASSFSTGSDEQFF. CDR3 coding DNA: TGTGCCAGCAGTTTTTCCACAGGGTCGGATGAGCAGTTCTTC.

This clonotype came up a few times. The DNA for the CDR3 is TGCGCCAGCAGCATCGGACAGGGAAAACAAGAGACCCAGTACTTC. Protein sequence: CASSIGQGKQETQYF. The genes are TRBV4-3 and TRBJ2-5; 8 nucleotides agree with TRBD1. V gave up 5 bases and J gave up 2 bases; unmatched junction bases: 7. CDR3 length: 15 residues. In germline, CDR1 is LGHNA, CDR2 YSLEER.

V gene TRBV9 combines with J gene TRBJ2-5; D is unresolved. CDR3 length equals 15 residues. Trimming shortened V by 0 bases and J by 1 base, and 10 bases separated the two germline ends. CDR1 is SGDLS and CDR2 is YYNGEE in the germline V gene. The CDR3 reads CASSVDVYPQETQYF. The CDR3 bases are TGTGCCAGCAGCGTAGATGTCTACCCCCAAGAGACCCAGTACTTC.